One sample yielded the 4 T cell receptor beta chains listed below, sequenced in a study of T cells expressing NK-cell markers. No DNA is given; TCRdb re-called the 5' RACE reads and lists each CDR3 protein once. Its clone listing holds about 190,000 distinct CDR3 sequences. The sample comprised blood T cells: a sorted CD56 or NKG2C T cell subset, CD4+ or CD8+ T cells, or bulk PBMC T cells (not recorded which). The receptors stem from a man aged 18-69 years in good health.

The J gene is TRBJ2-1, the V gene TRBV25-1. The CDR3 spans 14 residues. CDR1 is MGHDK, CDR2 SYGVNS, per germline. CDR3 sequence reads: CASGDWSSYNEQFF.

The chain has TRBV9 and TRBJ2-2; TCRdb designates TRBD1, a call that cannot be tested without DNA. This CDR3 spans 15 amino acids. The germline CDR1 and CDR2 sequences are SGDLS and YYNGEE. The CDR3 spells CASSGTGANTGELFF.

This chain links TRBV20-1 with TRBJ2-5; TCRdb indicates TRBD2, and absent DNA this call remains unverified. Germline CDR1 DFQATT, CDR2 SNEGSKA (reference sequence). The CDR3 totals 18 residues. The CDR3 reads CSAQDGTSGDLLQETQYF.

The V call is TRBV2, the J call TRBJ2-7. Germline values: CDR1 SNHLY, CDR2 FYNNEI. This CDR3 region has 15 residues. CDR3 loop: CASSEIGQGIHEQYF. The whole variable domain, filled in from reference TRBV2 and TRBJ2-7, reads EPEVTQTPSHQVTQMGQEVILRCVPISNHLYFYWYRQILGQKVEFLVSFYNNEISEKSEIFDDQFSVERPDGSNFTLKIRSTKLEDSAMYFCASSEIGQGIHEQYFGPGTRLTVT.